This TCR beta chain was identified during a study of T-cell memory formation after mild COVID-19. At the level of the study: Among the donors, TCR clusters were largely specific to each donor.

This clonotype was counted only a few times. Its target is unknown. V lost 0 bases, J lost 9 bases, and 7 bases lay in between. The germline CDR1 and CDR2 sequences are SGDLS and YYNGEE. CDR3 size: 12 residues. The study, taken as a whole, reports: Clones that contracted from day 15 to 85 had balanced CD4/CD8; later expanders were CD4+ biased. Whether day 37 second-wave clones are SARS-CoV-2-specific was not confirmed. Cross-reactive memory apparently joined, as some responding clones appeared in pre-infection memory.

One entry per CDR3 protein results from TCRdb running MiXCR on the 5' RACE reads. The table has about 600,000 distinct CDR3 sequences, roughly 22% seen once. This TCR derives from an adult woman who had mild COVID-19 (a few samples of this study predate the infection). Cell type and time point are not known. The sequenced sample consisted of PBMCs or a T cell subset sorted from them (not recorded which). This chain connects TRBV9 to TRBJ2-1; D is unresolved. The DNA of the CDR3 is TGTGCCAGCAGCGTAGACCCAAGTGAGCAGTTCTTC. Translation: CASSVDPSEQFF.